Following are 4 T cell receptor beta chains from one sample sequenced in a study of OX40 agonist ivuxolimab in advanced cancers. TCRdb's table, derived via immunoSEQ multiplex PCR, lists solely in-frame clones and lacks some. The table has around 76,000 clones, around 87% seen once. The sequencing used CD4+ or CD8+ T cells sorted from blood, collected in a trial of the OX40 agonist ivuxolimab. The receptors shown here come from an adult with an advanced solid tumor such as melanoma, head and neck, liver or kidney cancer.

The chain carries TRBV30 and TRBJ1-3; D ambiguous. The V gene lost 0 bases and the J gene lost 3 bases, with 18 bases spanning the gap. The CDR3 contains 17 residues. CDR1 and CDR2 (germline): GTSNPN, SVGIG (reference sequence). CDR3 loop: CAWSVLLPAVLGNTIYF. CDR3 DNA sequence: TGTGCCTGGAGTGTACTTCTCCCAGCCGTCCTTGGAAACACCATATATTTT.

The chain has TRBV27 and TRBJ1-2; D is undetermined. The V end lost 2 bases, the J end lost 2 bases, and 9 bases lay between the germline ends. Germline loops: CDR1 MNHEY, CDR2 SMNVEV (reference sequence). This CDR3 has 14 residues. CDR3 DNA sequence: TGTGCCAGCAGTTTAAGCGACTCCAACTATGGCTACACCTTC. Translation gives CASSLSDSNYGYTF.

V usage is TRBV4-2 and J usage is TRBJ2-1, with 12 bases fitting TRBD2. CDR1 and CDR2 (germline): LGHNA, YNFKEQ. The CDR3 runs 13 residues. J was trimmed by 7 bases and V by 7 bases; bases with no gene match: 2. Written as DNA, the CDR3 is TGTGCCAGCACTAGCGGGAGGGTGAATGAGCAGTTCTTC. Translated: CASTSGRVNEQFF.

V is TRBV28 and J is TRBJ1-3; 7 nucleotides agree with TRBD1. Germline V lookup: CDR1 MDHEN, CDR2 SYDVKM. The CDR3 contains 15 residues. V lost 6 bases to trimming and J lost 0 bases; unmatched junction nucleotides: 5. This CDR3 reads CASSSGTASGNTIYF. As DNA, the CDR3 is TGTGCCAGCAGCTCCGGGACAGCCTCTGGAAACACCATATATTTT.